This passage covers 26 T cell receptor beta chains from one sample sequenced in a study of blood T cell repertoires in COVID-19. Assay used: immunoSEQ multiplex PCR; TCRdb lists only in-frame clones, some missing. Among roughly 120,000 clones listed, about 92% were seen once. Material: peripheral blood. Every receptor here comes from a man in his 60s with COVID-19, enrolled during active disease.

V is TRBV5-1 and J is TRBJ1-2; D call uncertain. Per germline, CDR1 SGHRS and CDR2 YFSETQ. V was pared by 0 bases and J by 3 bases, with 6 bases between. This CDR3 region has 13 residues. The CDR3 nucleotides are TGCGCCAGCAGCTTGGACGGTGACTATGGCTACACCTTC. As protein: CASSLDGDYGYTF.

The chain couples TRBV10-3 to TRBJ2-2; 10 nucleotides line up with TRBD2. V was pared by 3 bases and J by 5 bases, with 3 bases of the junction left unmatched. The germline V gene encodes CDR1 ENHRY and CDR2 SYGVKD. CDR3 length equals 15 residues. CDR3 nucleotide sequence: TGTGCCATCAGTGAACTAGCGGGAAAAACCGGGGAGCTGTTTTTT. It encodes CAISELAGKTGELFF.

The chain carries TRBV4-2 and TRBJ1-3; D is unresolved. The CDR3 spans 16 residues. V lost 1 base, J lost 0 bases, and 10 bases lay in between. CDR1 LGHNA and CDR2 YNFKEQ come from the germline V gene. CDR3 amino acids: CASSQVGRNSGNTIYF. The DNA for the CDR3 is TGTGCCAGCAGCCAAGTTGGCAGGAACTCTGGAAACACCATATATTTT.

This clone has only a few counts. The J gene is TRBJ1-1, the V gene TRBV7-9; no clear D gene. Germline assignment: CDR1 SEHNR and CDR2 FQNEAQ (reference sequence). The CDR3 is 14 amino acids. The V end was cut by 1 base, the J end by 0 bases, with 6 bases between. Here the CDR3 reads CASSLVVVNTEAFF. CDR3 DNA: TGTGCCAGCAGCTTAGTCGTTGTGAACACTGAAGCTTTCTTT.

This chain uses TRBV2 with TRBJ2-3; D remains unclear. V lost 8 bases and J lost 0, with 15 bases in between. CDR1 SNHLY and CDR2 FYNNEI come from the germline V gene. The CDR3 is 15 amino acids. CDR3 DNA sequence: TGTGCCAGCTCCGACTTGGAACTTAGCACAGATACGCAGTATTTT. This gives the protein CASSDLELSTDTQYF.

V gene TRBV7-8 combines with J gene TRBJ1-4; 7 bases are a match to TRBD1. With 5 bases clipped from V and 8 bases from J, the junction kept 5 bases outside the gene matches. The CDR3 sequence is 13 residues long. Germline CDR1 is SGHVS and CDR2 is FQNEAQ. The chain's CDR3 is CASSPGTEEKLFF. CDR3 DNA sequence: TGTGCCAGCAGCCCCGGGACAGAAGAAAAACTGTTTTTT. Together with reference TRBV7-8 and TRBJ1-4, the CDR3 gives the full variable domain: GAGVSQSPRYKVAKRGQDVALRCDPISGHVSLFWYQQALGQGPEFLTYFQNEAQLDKSGLPSDRFFAERPEGSVSTLKIQRTQQEDSAVYLCASSPGTEEKLFFGSGTQLSVL.

Details on this clone: The same CDR3 also results from other DNA sequences found in this sample. The CDR3 DNA reads TGTGCCTGGAGTGTGGGACAGCTTCAAGAGACCCAGTACTTC. Residues: CAWSVGQLQETQYF. The rearrangement joins TRBV30 to TRBJ2-5, with 7 bases identical to TRBD1. The CDR3 contains 14 residues. CDR1 and CDR2 from the germline V gene are GTSNPN and SVGIG (reference sequence). The J segment lost 2 bases and the V segment lost 0 bases, leaving 3 bases of the junction unmatched.

The genes are TRBV19 and TRBJ2-1; the D gene is possibly TRBD1 (6 bases). The V end lost 10 bases, the J end lost 10 bases, and 20 bases lay between the germline ends. Germline assignment: CDR1 LNHDA and CDR2 SQIVND (reference sequence). This CDR3 is built from 13 residues. In nucleotides, the CDR3 is TGTGCCACCCAGGCAGGGGCACTGCGGGAGCAGTTCTTC. Translation: CATQAGALREQFF.

The chain links TRBV4-1 to TRBJ2-7; 11 bases line up with TRBD1. CDR1 is MGHRA, CDR2 YSYEKL, per germline. The CDR3 is made up of 15 amino acids. Trimming at V came to 3 bases and at J to 2 bases, leaving 3 bases not matched to a gene. CDR3 sequence (DNA): TGCGCCAGCAGCCATCCGGGACAGGGGGCCTACGAGCAGTACTTC. Its protein is CASSHPGQGAYEQYF.

The chain combines TRBV28 with TRBJ1-5; D might be TRBD1 (6 bases). Per the germline V gene, CDR1 is MDHEN and CDR2 is SYDVKM. Trimming removed 2 bases at V and 2 bases at J, with 16 bases between. The CDR3 sequence is 17 residues long. Here the CDR3 reads CASSLGGAGVGNQPQHF. CDR3 nucleotides: TGTGCCAGCAGTTTAGGGGGGGCTGGCGTCGGCAATCAGCCCCAGCATTTT.

The chain combines TRBV5-5 with TRBJ2-1; 7 bases align to TRBD2. This CDR3 comprises 13 residues. Germline-derived CDR1 and CDR2 are SGHKS and YYEKEE (reference sequence). J was trimmed by 7 bases and V by 2 bases; bases with no gene match: 3. CDR3: CASSFKRGNEQFF. The CDR3 DNA sequence: TGTGCCAGCAGCTTCAAGCGGGGTAATGAGCAGTTCTTC.

V gene TRBV7-2 combines with J gene TRBJ1-2; no definite D call. V was shortened by 6 bases and J by 3 bases, with 11 bases between the two germline ends. Germline CDR1 and CDR2: SGHTA and FQGNSA. CDR3 length: 13 residues. The CDR3 region is CASSQAGHYGYTF. CDR3 coding DNA: TGTGCCAGCAGTCAAGCGGGCCACTATGGCTACACCTTC.

A single count supports this clone. This sequence joins TRBV25-1 and TRBJ2-7, with D possibly being TRBD1 (6 bases). CDR1 and CDR2 (germline): MGHDK, SYGVNS. Trimming pared 1 base from V and 6 bases from J, leaving 10 bases between. This CDR3 has 13 amino acids. The CDR3 is CASSESPGAEQYF. CDR3 in DNA: TGTGCCAGCAGTGAATCCCCAGGGGCCGAGCAGTACTTC.

J is TRBJ2-1 and V is TRBV6-6; 9 bases map to TRBD1. This CDR3 region has 15 residues. V was clipped by 0 bases and J by 9 bases; unmatched bases: 6. Germline CDR1 MNHNY, CDR2 SVGAGI (reference sequence). Here the CDR3 reads CASSYSGTGLGEQFF. The DNA of the CDR3 is TGTGCCAGCAGTTACTCCGGGACAGGGTTGGGTGAGCAGTTCTTC.

V usage is TRBV3-1 (or the pseudogene TRBV3-2) and J usage is TRBJ1-2; D is unclear. Trimming cost V 1 base and J 8 bases, with 11 bases left between them. Germline V gene lookup returns CDR1 LGHDT and CDR2 YNNKEL (reference sequence). The CDR3 consists of 13 residues. CDR3 protein: CASSQAGGRGYTF. Written as DNA, the CDR3 is TGTGCCAGCAGCCAAGCGGGTGGTCGAGGCTACACCTTC.

V is TRBV7-3 and J is TRBJ2-2; D perhaps matches TRBD1 (5 bases). Germline CDR1 and CDR2: SGHTA and FQGTGA. Trimming left V 0 bases short and J 7 bases short, with 6 bases between. This CDR3 is 13 amino acids long. The CDR3 DNA follows: TGTGCCAGCAGCTTAACAGGGGACGGGGAGCTGTTTTTT. Amino acid sequence: CASSLTGDGELFF.

The rearrangement joins TRBV19 to TRBJ1-4; a weak D match, TRBD1 (6 bases). There are 14 residues in the CDR3. V lost 3 bases, J lost 8 bases, and 13 bases lay in between. CDR1 and CDR2 from the germline V gene are LNHDA and SQIVND (reference sequence). The CDR3: CASSIRGGREKLFF. The CDR3 coding sequence is TGTGCCAGTAGTATTCGGGGGGGCCGGGAAAAACTGTTTTTT.

The chain's CDR3 is CSASRRTSGYNEQFF. In DNA, the CDR3 is TGCAGTGCTAGTCGGAGGACTAGCGGATACAATGAGCAGTTCTTC. The chain has TRBV20-1 and TRBJ2-1, with TRBD2 matching over 10 bases. The CDR3 covers 15 residues. Germline V gene lookup returns CDR1 DFQATT and CDR2 SNEGSKA (reference sequence). The junction had 6 bases not matched to a gene; V was cut back by 3 bases and J by 4 bases.

The rearrangement joins TRBV7-6 to TRBJ1-3; the D is unclear. The germline gives CDR1 SGHVS, CDR2 FNYEAQ. This CDR3 region has 15 residues. Deletions cut 1 base from V and 0 bases from J, with 7 bases between. CDR3: CASSLGRSSGNTIYF. The CDR3 DNA follows: TGTGCCAGCAGCTTAGGGAGGTCCTCTGGAAACACCATATATTTT.

The rearrangement joins TRBV5-4 to TRBJ1-4, with D possibly TRBD1 on 5 matching bases. CDR1 is SGHNT, CDR2 YYREEE, per germline (reference sequence). The CDR3 is made up of 14 amino acids. V was cut by 4 bases and J by 7 bases, with 14 bases left in between. CDR3 region: CASSPDGGSEKLFF. The CDR3 region has the DNA TGTGCCAGCAGCCCCGACGGGGGGAGTGAAAAACTGTTTTTT.

Only a few counts were recorded for this clone. The V gene is TRBV13, the J gene TRBJ2-1, with 9 positions matching TRBD1. The CDR3 loop spans 14 amino acids. Germline CDR1 is PRHDT and CDR2 is FYEKMQ (reference sequence). Germline trimming cut 4 bases from V and 9 bases from J; bases unmatched to any gene: 7. This CDR3 reads CASSWVTGGVEQFF. As DNA, the CDR3 is TGTGCCAGCAGCTGGGTCACAGGGGGCGTTGAGCAGTTCTTC.

The genes are TRBV19 and TRBJ1-2; 7 bases are a match to TRBD1. Germline V CDR1 and CDR2: LNHDA, SQIVND (reference sequence). This CDR3 spans 15 amino acids. After removal of 5 bases from V and 7 bases from J, the junction contained 13 bases not matched to a gene. CDR3 sequence (DNA): TGTGCCAGTAGTCCAACGCTACAGGGGTTTAGTGGCTACACCTTC. It yields the protein CASSPTLQGFSGYTF.

In its sample, this clone was seen once. J is TRBJ1-2 and V is TRBV19, with TRBD1 matching over 11 bases. The germline V gene has CDR1 LNHDA and CDR2 SQIVND (reference sequence). After removal of 2 bases from V and 6 bases from J, the junction contained 5 bases not matched to a gene. The CDR3 contains 15 residues. CDR3 in DNA: TGTGCCAGTAGTATATCCGGACAGGGGGCCCATGGCTACACCTTC. This translates into CASSISGQGAHGYTF.

V is TRBV19 and J is TRBJ1-5; D is uncertain. V lost 8 bases to trimming and J lost 1 base, with 9 bases between them. The CDR3 loop spans 13 amino acids. Germline loops: CDR1 LNHDA, CDR2 SQIVND (reference sequence). The CDR3 DNA is TGTGCCAGTCTGCCCGGGAGCAATCAGCCCCAGCATTTT. Protein: CASLPGSNQPQHF.

V gene TRBV30 combines with J gene TRBJ2-7; 7 positions match TRBD1. The CDR3 runs 13 residues. Per the germline V gene, CDR1 is GTSNPN and CDR2 is SVGIG (reference sequence). The V segment lost 7 bases and the J segment 2 bases; nucleotides outside the gene matches: 8. The CDR3: CASSWDRAYEQYF. The CDR3 bases are TGTGCCTCGTCGTGGGACAGAGCCTACGAGCAGTACTTC.

The V call is TRBV6-6, the J call TRBJ2-1; a weak D match, TRBD2 (6 bases). Trimming cost V 6 bases and J 6 bases, with 9 bases left between them. CDR3 length: 12 residues. CDR1 and CDR2 from the germline V gene are MNHNY and SVGAGI (reference sequence). The CDR3 reads CASSKGGNEQFF. In DNA, the CDR3 is TGTGCCAGCAGCAAGGGAGGCAATGAGCAGTTCTTC.